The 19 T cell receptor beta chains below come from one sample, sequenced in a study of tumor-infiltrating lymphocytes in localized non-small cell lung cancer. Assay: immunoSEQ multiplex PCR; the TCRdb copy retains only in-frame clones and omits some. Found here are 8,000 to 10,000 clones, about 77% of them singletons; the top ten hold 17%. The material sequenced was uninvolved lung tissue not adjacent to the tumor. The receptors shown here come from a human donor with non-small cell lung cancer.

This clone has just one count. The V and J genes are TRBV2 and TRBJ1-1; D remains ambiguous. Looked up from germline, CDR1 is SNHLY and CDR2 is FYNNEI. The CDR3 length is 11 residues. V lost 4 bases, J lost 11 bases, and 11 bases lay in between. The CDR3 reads CASSVRIGAFF. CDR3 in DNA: TGTGCCAGCAGTGTTCGTATAGGGGCTTTCTTT.

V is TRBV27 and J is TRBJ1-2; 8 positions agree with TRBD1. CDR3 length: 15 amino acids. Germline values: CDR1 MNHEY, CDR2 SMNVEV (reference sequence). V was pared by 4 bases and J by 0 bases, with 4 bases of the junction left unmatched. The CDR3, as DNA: TGTGCCAGCAGTTCCAGGACAGGGTCTAACTATGGCTACACCTTC. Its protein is CASSSRTGSNYGYTF.

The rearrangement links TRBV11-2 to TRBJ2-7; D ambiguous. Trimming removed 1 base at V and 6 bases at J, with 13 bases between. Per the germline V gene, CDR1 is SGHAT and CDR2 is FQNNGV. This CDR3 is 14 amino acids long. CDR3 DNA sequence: TGTGCCAGCAGCTTAGGCAGGATAGGTCTCGAGCAGTACTTC. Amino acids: CASSLGRIGLEQYF.

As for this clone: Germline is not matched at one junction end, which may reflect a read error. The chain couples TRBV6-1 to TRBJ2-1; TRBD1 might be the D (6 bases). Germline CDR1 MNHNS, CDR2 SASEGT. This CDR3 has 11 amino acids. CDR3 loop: CASRHGTMIVF. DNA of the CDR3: TGTGCCAGCCGACACGGGACAATGATCGTCTTC.

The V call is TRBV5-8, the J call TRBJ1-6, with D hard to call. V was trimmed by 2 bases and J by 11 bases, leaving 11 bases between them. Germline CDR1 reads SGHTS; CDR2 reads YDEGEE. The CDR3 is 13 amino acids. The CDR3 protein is CASSFAPATPLHF. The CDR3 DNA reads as TGTGCCAGCAGCTTTGCCCCAGCGACACCCCTCCACTTT.

The CDR3 is CASRFWEMNTEAFF. The DNA of the CDR3 is TGTGCCAGCAGGTTCTGGGAAATGAACACTGAAGCTTTCTTT. The chain is built from TRBV28 and TRBJ1-1; no clear D. CDR3 length equals 14 residues. The V end lost 6 bases, the J end lost 0 bases, and 11 bases lay between the germline ends. The germline CDR1 and CDR2 sequences are MDHEN and SYDVKM.

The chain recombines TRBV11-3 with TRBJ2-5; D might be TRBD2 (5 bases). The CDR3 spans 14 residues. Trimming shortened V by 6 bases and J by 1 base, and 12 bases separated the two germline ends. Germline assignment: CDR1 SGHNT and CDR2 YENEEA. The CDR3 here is CASRISETQETQYF. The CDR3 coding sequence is TGTGCCAGCAGGATTAGCGAGACCCAAGAGACCCAGTACTTC.

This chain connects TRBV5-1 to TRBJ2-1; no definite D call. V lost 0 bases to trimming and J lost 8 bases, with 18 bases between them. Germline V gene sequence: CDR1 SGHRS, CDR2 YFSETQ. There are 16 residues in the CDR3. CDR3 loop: CASSLDLGGLVDEQFF. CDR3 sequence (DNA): TGCGCCAGCAGCTTGGATTTGGGCGGCTTGGTGGATGAGCAGTTCTTC.

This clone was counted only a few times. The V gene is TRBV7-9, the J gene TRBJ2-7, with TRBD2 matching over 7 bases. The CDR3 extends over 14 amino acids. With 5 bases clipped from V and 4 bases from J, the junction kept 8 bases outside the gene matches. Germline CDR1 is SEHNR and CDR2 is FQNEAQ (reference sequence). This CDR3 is CASSQTSATYEQYF. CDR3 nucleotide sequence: TGTGCCAGCAGCCAAACTAGCGCCACTTACGAGCAGTACTTC.

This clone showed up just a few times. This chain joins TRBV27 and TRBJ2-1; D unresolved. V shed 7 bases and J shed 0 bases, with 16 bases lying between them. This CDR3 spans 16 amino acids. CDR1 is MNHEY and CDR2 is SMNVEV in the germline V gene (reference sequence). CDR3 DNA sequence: TGTGCCAGCATCCCTCACGATGGAAGCTCCTACAATGAGCAGTTCTTC. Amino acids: CASIPHDGSSYNEQFF.

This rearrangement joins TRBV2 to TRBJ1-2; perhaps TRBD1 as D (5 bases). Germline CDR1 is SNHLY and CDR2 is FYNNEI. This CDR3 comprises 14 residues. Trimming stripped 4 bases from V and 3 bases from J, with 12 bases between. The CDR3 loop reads CASSGGSNYYGYTF. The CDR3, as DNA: TGTGCCAGCAGTGGGGGCAGCAACTACTATGGCTACACCTTC.

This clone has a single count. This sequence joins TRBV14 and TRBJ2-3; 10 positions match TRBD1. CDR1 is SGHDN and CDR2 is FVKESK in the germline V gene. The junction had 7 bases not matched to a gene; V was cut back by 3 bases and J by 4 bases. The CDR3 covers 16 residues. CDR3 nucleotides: TGTGCCAGCAGCCACCGCCCGGGACAGGGGTCAGATACGCAGTATTTT. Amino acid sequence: CASSHRPGQGSDTQYF.

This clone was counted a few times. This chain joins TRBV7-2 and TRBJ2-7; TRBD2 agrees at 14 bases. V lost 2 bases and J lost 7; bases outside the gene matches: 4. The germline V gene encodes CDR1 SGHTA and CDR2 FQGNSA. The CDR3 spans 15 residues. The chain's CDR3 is CASSLRTSGGREQYF. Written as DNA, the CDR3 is TGTGCCAGCAGCTTAAGGACTAGCGGGGGGAGGGAGCAGTACTTC.

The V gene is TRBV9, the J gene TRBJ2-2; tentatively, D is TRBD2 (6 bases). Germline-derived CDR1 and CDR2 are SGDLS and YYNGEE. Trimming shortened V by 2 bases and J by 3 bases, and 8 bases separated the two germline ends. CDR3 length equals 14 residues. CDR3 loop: CASSVGGDTGELFF. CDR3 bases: TGTGCCAGCAGCGTGGGCGGGGACACCGGGGAGCTGTTTTTT.

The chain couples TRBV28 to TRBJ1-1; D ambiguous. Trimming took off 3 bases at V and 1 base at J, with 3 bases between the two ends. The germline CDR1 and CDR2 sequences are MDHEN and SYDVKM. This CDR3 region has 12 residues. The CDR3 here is CASSFGNTEAFF. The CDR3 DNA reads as TGTGCCAGCAGTTTCGGGAACACTGAAGCTTTCTTT. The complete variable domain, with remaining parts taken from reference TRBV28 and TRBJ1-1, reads DVKVTQSSRYLVKRTGEKVFLECVQDMDHENMFWYRQDPGLGLRLIYFSYDVKMKEKGDIPEGYSVSREKKERFSLILESASTNQTSMYLCASSFGNTEAFFGQGTRLTVV.

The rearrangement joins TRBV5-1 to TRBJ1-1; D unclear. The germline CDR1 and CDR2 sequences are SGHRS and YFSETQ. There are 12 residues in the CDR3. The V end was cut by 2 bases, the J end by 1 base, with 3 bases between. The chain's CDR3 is CASSLPNTEAFF. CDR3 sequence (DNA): TGCGCCAGCAGCTTACCGAACACTGAAGCTTTCTTT.

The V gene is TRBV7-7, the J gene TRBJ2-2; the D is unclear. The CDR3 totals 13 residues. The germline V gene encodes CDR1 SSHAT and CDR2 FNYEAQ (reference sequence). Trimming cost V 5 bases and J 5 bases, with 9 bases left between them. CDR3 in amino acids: CASSLGPTGELFF. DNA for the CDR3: TGTGCCAGCAGCCTCGGGCCGACCGGGGAGCTGTTTTTT.

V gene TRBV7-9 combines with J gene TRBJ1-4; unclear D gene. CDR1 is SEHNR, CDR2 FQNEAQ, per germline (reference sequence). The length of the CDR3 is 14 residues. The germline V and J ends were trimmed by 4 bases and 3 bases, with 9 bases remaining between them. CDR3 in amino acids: CASSSLRANEKLFF. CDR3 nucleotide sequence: TGTGCCAGCAGCTCACTAAGGGCTAATGAAAAACTGTTTTTT. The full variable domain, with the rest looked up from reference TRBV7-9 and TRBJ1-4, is DTGVSQNPRHKITKRGQNVTFRCDPISEHNRLYWYRQTLGQGPEFLTYFQNEAQLEKSRLLSDRFSAERPKGSFSTLEIQRTEQGDSAMYLCASSSLRANEKLFFGSGTQLSVL.

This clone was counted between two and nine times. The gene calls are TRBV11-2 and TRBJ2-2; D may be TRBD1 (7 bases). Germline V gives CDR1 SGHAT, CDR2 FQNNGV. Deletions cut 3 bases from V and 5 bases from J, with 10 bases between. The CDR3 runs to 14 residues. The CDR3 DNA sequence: TGTGCCAGCAGCTTCAGGGGGGAAACCGGGGAGCTGTTTTTT. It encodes CASSFRGETGELFF. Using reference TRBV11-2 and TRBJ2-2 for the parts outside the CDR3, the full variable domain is EAGVAQSPRYKIIEKRQSVAFWCNPISGHATLYWYQQILGQGPKLLIQFQNNGVVDDSQLPKDRFSAERLKGVDSTLKIQPAKLEDSAVYLCASSFRGETGELFFGEGSRLTVL.